A selection of T cell receptor beta chains follows, all from one sample in a study of shared clonotypes between healthy human individuals. Libraries were prepared by immunoSEQ multiplex PCR; TCRdb keeps only in-frame clonotypes and omits some of them. The sample records 980,000 or so clones, 70% to 85% being singletons. Sequencing used memory CD4+ T cells sorted from blood. The receptors shown here come from a man between 18 and 35 years old in good health. Each CDR3 is given with its conserved first and last residue. Fields, in order: D gene, V gene, CDR3 length, J gene, clone size, CDR3 protein, CDR3 DNA. The D gene is left open where the match is weak. Where a row states a size, it is once, few, many or the class of an expanded clone; other rows omit it.

>NA|TRBV15|13|TRBJ2-5|once
CATSRGAPETQYF
TGTGCCACCAGCCGAGGGGCCCCGGAGACCCAGTACTTC
>NA|TRBV10-3|13|TRBJ1-4|NA
CAISPAANEKLFF
TGTGCCATCAGCCCGGCGGCTAATGAAAAACTGTTTTTT
>NA|TRBV19|13|TRBJ2-5|many
CASSRGGQETQYF
TGTGCCAGTAGTAGGGGAGGACAAGAGACCCAGTACTTC
>NA|TRBV29-1|15|TRBJ2-3|NA
CSVGQVMKGRDTQYF
TGCAGCGTTGGACAGGTAATGAAGGGAAGAGATACGCAGTATTTT
>NA|TRBV7-6|14|TRBJ1-6|few
CASSFGVDNSPLHF
TGTGCCAGCAGCTTCGGCGTCGATAATTCACCCCTCCACTTT
>NA|TRBV9|14|TRBJ1-6|NA
CASSPRGGNSPLHF
TGTGCCAGCAGCCCCCGGGGGGGTAATTCACCCCTCCACTTT
>NA|TRBV2|13|TRBJ1-5|NA
CASSEAVYQPQHF
TGTGCCAGCAGTGAAGCAGTGTATCAGCCCCAGCATTTT
>NA|TRBV30|13|TRBJ1-1|NA
CAWGGASMSEAFF
TGTGCCTGGGGGGGGGCCTCGATGTCTGAAGCTTTCTTT
>NA|TRBV2|16|TRBJ1-5|NA
CASSESPTGGNQPQHF
TGTGCCAGCAGTGAATCCCCGACAGGTGGCAATCAGCCCCAGCATTTT
>NA|TRBV18|14|TRBJ1-5|NA
CASSVAGEGQPQHF
TGTGCCAGCTCCGTGGCAGGGGAGGGACAGCCCCAGCATTTT
>NA|TRBV9|15|TRBJ1-5|NA
CASSVSPLVNQPQHF
TGTGCCAGCAGCGTATCTCCTCTGGTGAATCAGCCCCAGCATTTT
>NA|TRBV28|16|TRBJ2-3|NA
CASRKEGEKFTDTQYF
TGTGCCAGCAGGAAGGAGGGGGAGAAATTTACAGATACGCAGTATTTT
>TRBD2|TRBV5-8|17|TRBJ2-1|NA
CASSSVLPGLAGAEQFF
TGTGCCAGCAGCTCCGTATTACCGGGACTAGCGGGAGCTGAGCAGTTCTTC
>NA|TRBV10-1|14|TRBJ1-3|NA
CASSASASGNTIYF
TGCGCCAGCAGTGCCTCAGCCTCTGGAAACACCATATATTTT
>TRBD2|TRBV30|16|TRBJ2-7|NA
CAWSVGLAGVVYEQYF
TGTGCCTGGAGTGTCGGTTTAGCGGGAGTTGTCTACGAGCAGTACTTC
>TRBD1|TRBV19|14|TRBJ1-1|few
CASSVRDRNTEAFF
TGTGCCAGTAGTGTCCGGGACAGGAACACTGAAGCTTTCTTT
>NA|TRBV30|13|TRBJ2-3|NA
CAWSLQSTDTQYF
TGTGCCTGGAGTCTACAGAGCACAGATACGCAGTATTTT
>NA|TRBV30|13|TRBJ2-2|NA
CASRTSNTGELFF
TGTGCCTCACGGACGTCGAACACCGGGGAGCTGTTTTTT
>NA|TRBV29-1|12|TRBJ2-3|NA
CSTLGPTDTQYF
TGCAGCACCTTGGGCCCCACAGATACGCAGTATTTT
>TRBD1|TRBV9|15|TRBJ2-2|NA
CASSAGTANTGELFF
TGTGCCAGCAGCGCGGGGACAGCGAACACCGGGGAGCTGTTTTTT
>NA|TRBV19|15|TRBJ2-5|NA
CASSTRFGGAETQYF
TGTGCCAGTAGTACCCGATTTGGGGGCGCAGAGACCCAGTACTTC
>NA|TRBV7-7|14|TRBJ2-5|NA
CASSLDGAQETQYF
TGTGCTAGCAGCTTAGACGGGGCTCAAGAGACCCAGTACTTC
>NA|TRBV5-1|15|TRBJ1-4|NA
CASSLALGIYEKLFF
TGCGCCAGCAGCTTGGCTCTCGGTATTTATGAAAAACTGTTTTTT
>NA|TRBV6-5|13|TRBJ1-2|once
CASSYSEGNGYTF
TGTGCCAGCAGTTACTCGGAGGGGAACGGCTACACCTTC
>NA|TRBV30|13|TRBJ2-6|NA
CAWSLSGANVLTF
TGTGCCTGGAGTCTCTCTGGGGCCAACGTCCTGACTTTC
>NA|TRBV6-5|14|TRBJ2-7|NA
CASRPSGRGYEQYF
TGTGCCAGCAGACCGTCAGGAAGGGGCTACGAGCAGTACTTC
>TRBD1|TRBV9|15|TRBJ1-5|NA
CASSAGQGANQPQHF
TGTGCCAGCAGCGCCGGACAGGGGGCAAATCAGCCCCAGCATTTT
>NA|TRBV25-1|13|TRBJ1-1|NA
CASSEGLNTEAFF
TGTGCCAGCAGTGAAGGGCTCAACACTGAAGCTTTCTTT
>NA|TRBV30|12|TRBJ2-7|few
CAWSSSSYEQYF
TGTGCCTGGAGTAGTAGCTCCTACGAGCAGTACTTC
>NA|TRBV2|14|TRBJ2-7|once
CASNRDGSVGEQYF
TGTGCCAGCAATAGGGACGGCTCGGTTGGCGAGCAGTACTTC
>TRBD2|TRBV4-3|17|TRBJ2-5|NA
CASSQGIAGGPRETQYF
TGCGCCAGCAGCCAAGGTATCGCGGGAGGGCCTCGAGAGACCCAGTACTTC
>NA|TRBV7-9|14|TRBJ1-2|NA
CASSLVGDWAGYTF
TGTGCCAGCAGCTTAGTGGGGGACTGGGCTGGCTACACCTTC
>TRBD1|TRBV6-5|14|TRBJ1-4|few
CASSPGQGGEKLFF
TGTGCCAGCAGCCCTGGACAGGGGGGGGAAAAACTGTTTTTT
>TRBD2|TRBV11-2|19|TRBJ2-2|NA
CASSKRLAGSGANTGELFF
TGTGCCAGCAGCAAAAGACTAGCGGGCAGTGGGGCGAACACCGGGGAGCTGTTTTTT
>NA|TRBV11-3|15|TRBJ2-2|NA
CASSLDPSGTGELFF
TGTGCCAGCAGCTTAGACCCCTCGGGCACCGGGGAGCTGTTTTTT
>NA|TRBV19|14|TRBJ2-7|NA
CASSFGTSSYEQYF
TGTGCCAGTAGTTTTGGGACCTCCTCCTACGAGCAGTACTTC
>NA|TRBV6-1|14|TRBJ1-2|few
CASSPRGDRDGYTF
TGTGCCAGCAGTCCGCGGGGGGACCGGGATGGCTACACCTTC
>NA|TRBV19|14|TRBJ2-1|NA
CASSTQGTWAEQFF
TGTGCCAGTAGTACCCAAGGGACGTGGGCTGAGCAGTTCTTC
>NA|TRBV2|12|TRBJ2-7|few
CASGLRGYEQYF
TGTGCCAGCGGACTGAGGGGCTACGAGCAGTACTTC
>NA|TRBV5-1|14|TRBJ2-7|NA
CASSPDGGVYEQYF
TGCGCCAGCAGCCCCGATGGAGGCGTCTACGAGCAGTACTTC
>TRBD2|TRBV7-7|17|TRBJ2-3|few
CASSLTGAGGIPDTQYF
TGTGCTAGCAGCTTAACCGGAGCGGGAGGAATCCCAGATACGCAGTATTTT
>NA|TRBV5-8|16|TRBJ1-4|once
CASSNRRGATNEKLFF
TGTGCCAGCAGCAATAGACGGGGTGCAACTAATGAAAAACTGTTTTTT
>TRBD2|TRBV6-1|17|TRBJ2-5|NA
CASSAGVLAGGQETQYF
TGTGCCAGCAGTGCGGGAGTACTAGCGGGAGGGCAAGAGACCCAGTACTTC
>TRBD1|TRBV4-2|15|TRBJ1-1|NA
CASSSSPDRGIEAFF
TGTGCCAGCAGCTCGTCACCGGACAGGGGGATTGAAGCTTTCTTT
>TRBD2|TRBV19|15|TRBJ2-5|NA
CASSISAGEKETQYF
TGTGCCAGTAGTATATCAGCGGGAGAGAAAGAGACCCAGTACTTC
>TRBD1|TRBV5-6|15|TRBJ1-1|few
CASSLGTGMNTEAFF
TGTGCCAGCAGCTTGGGGACAGGCATGAACACTGAAGCTTTCTTT
>TRBD1|TRBV30|13|TRBJ1-2|NA
CAQRDSPTYGYTF
TGTGCCCAACGGGACAGTCCCACCTATGGCTACACCTTC
>TRBD2|TRBV27|16|TRBJ2-1|NA
CASRRSAGASYNEQFF
TGTGCCAGCAGACGATCAGCGGGGGCCTCCTACAATGAGCAGTTCTTC
>NA|TRBV28|15|TRBJ1-1|NA
CASSYRRAGKTEAFF
TGTGCCAGCAGTTACCGGCGGGCAGGGAAAACTGAAGCTTTCTTT
>TRBD2|TRBV5-3|16|TRBJ2-2|NA
CARSFTSGTGGGELFF
TGTGCCAGAAGCTTTACTAGCGGGACGGGCGGCGGGGAGCTGTTTTTT
>NA|TRBV12-1|14|TRBJ2-3|NA
CASSFRCGEDTQYF
TGTGCCAGCAGCTTTCGCTGTGGGGAAGATACGCAGTATTTT
>NA|TRBV4-1|16|TRBJ1-5|few
CASSQDGGISNQPQHF
TGCGCCAGCAGCCAAGACGGGGGGATTAGCAATCAGCCCCAGCATTTT
>NA|TRBV5-4|12|TRBJ1-1|once
CASSSQGVQAFF
TGTGCCAGCAGCTCACAGGGAGTCCAAGCTTTCTTT
>NA|TRBV20-1|11|TRBJ1-1|NA
CSASLNTEAFF
TGCAGTGCCAGCCTGAACACTGAAGCTTTCTTT
>NA|TRBV5-1|14|TRBJ1-1|NA
CASSPGVRETEAFF
TGCGCCAGCAGCCCTGGGGTCCGCGAGACTGAAGCTTTCTTT
>TRBD1|TRBV28|15|TRBJ1-4|NA
CASHGTELINEKLFF
TGTGCCAGCCATGGGACAGAACTTATCAATGAAAAACTGTTTTTT
>NA|TRBV5-1|12|TRBJ2-7|NA
CASSFQGYEQYF
TGCGCCAGCAGCTTCCAAGGCTACGAGCAGTACTTC
>TRBD1|TRBV19|14|TRBJ2-5|NA
CASSTGAFKETQYF
TGTGCCAGTTCGACAGGGGCATTCAAAGAGACCCAGTACTTC
>NA|TRBV10-3|15|TRBJ2-2|NA
CAISGRKLNTGELFF
TGTGCCATCAGTGGCCGGAAATTGAACACCGGGGAGCTGTTTTTT